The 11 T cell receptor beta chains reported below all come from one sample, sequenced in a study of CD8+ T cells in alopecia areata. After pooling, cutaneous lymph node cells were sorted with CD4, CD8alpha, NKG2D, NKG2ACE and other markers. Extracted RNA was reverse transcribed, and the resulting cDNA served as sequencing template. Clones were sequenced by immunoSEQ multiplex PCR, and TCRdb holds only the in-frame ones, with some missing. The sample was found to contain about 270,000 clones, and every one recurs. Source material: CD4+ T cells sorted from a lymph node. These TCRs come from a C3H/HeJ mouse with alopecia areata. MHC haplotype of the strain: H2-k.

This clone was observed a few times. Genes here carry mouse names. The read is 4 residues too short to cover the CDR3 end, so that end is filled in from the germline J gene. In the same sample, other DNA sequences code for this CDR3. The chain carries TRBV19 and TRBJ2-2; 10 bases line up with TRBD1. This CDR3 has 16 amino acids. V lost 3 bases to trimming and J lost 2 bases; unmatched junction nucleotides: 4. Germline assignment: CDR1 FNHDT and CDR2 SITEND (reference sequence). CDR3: CASSTPGQGNTGQLYF. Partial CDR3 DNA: TGTGCCAGCAGTACCCCGGGACAGGGGAACACCGGG.

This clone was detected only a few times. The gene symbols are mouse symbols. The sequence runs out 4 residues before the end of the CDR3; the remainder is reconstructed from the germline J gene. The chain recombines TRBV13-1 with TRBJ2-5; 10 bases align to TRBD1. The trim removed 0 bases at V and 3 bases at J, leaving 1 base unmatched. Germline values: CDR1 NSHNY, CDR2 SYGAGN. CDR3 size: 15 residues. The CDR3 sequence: CASSDADRGQDTQYF. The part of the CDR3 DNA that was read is TGTGCCAGCAGTGATGCGGACAGGGGGCAAGAC.

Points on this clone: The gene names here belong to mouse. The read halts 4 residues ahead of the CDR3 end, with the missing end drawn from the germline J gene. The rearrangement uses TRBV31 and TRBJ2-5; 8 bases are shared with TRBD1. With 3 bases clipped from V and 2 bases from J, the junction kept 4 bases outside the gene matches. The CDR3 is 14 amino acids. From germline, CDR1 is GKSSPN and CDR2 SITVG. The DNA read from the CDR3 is TGTGCCTGGAGACCAACAGGGGGCCAAGAC. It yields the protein CAWRPTGGQD. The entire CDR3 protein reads CAWRPTGGQDTQYF. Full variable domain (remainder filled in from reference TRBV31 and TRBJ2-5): AQTIHQWPVAEIKAVGSPLSLGCTIKGKSSPNLYWYWQATGGTLQQLFYSITVGQVESVVQLNLSASRPKDDQFILSTEKLLLSHSGFYLCAWRPTGGQDTQYFGPGTRLLVL.

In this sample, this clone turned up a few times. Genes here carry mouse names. CDR3 bases read: TGTGCCAGCAGCCAAGATGCCAGTAGATAT. Residues: CASSQDASRY. The whole CDR3 sequence is CASSQDASRYEQYF. The chain uses TRBV5 and TRBJ2-7; D is undetermined. Read data end 4 residues before the CDR3 end; the end is taken from the germline J gene. The CDR3 is made up of 14 amino acids. Germline values: CDR1 LGHNA, CDR2 YNLKQL (reference sequence).

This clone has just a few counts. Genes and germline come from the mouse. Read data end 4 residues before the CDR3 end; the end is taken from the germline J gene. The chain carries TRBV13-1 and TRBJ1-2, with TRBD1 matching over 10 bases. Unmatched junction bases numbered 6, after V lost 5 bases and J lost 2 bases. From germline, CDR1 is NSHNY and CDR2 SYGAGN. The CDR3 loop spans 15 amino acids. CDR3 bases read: TGTGCCAGCAGGGGAGCGGGACAGGGGAACTCC. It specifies CASRGAGQGNS. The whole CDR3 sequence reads CASRGAGQGNSDYTF.

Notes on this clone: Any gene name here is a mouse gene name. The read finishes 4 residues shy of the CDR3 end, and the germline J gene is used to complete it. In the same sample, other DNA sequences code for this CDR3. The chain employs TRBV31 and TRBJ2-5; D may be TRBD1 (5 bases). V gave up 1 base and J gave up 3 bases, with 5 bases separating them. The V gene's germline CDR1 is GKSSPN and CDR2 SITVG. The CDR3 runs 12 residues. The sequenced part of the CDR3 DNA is TGTGCCTGGAGTCGACAGCAAGAC. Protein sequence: CAWSRQQD. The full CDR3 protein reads CAWSRQQDTQYF.

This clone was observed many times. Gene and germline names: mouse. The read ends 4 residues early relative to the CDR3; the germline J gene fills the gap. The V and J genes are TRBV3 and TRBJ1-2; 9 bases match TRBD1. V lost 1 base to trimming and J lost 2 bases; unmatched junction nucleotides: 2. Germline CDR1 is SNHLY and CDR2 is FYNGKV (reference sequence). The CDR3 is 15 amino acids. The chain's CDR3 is CASSLVDRGNSDYTF. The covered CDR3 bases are TGTGCCAGCAGCTTAGTCGACAGGGGGAACTCC. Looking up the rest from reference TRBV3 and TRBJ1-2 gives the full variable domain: GPKVLQIPSHQIIDMGQMVTLNCDPVSNHLYFYWYKQILGQQMEFLVNFYNGKVMEKSKLFKDQFSVERPDGSYFTLKIQPTALEDSAVYFCASSLVDRGNSDYTFGSGTRLLVI.

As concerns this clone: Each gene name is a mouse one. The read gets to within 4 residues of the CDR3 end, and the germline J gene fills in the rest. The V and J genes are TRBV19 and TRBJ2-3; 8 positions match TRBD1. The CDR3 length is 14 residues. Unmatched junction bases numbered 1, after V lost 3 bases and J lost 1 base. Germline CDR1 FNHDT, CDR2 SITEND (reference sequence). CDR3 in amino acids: CASSKQGGAETLYF. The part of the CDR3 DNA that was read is TGTGCCAGCAGTAAACAGGGGGGTGCAGAA.

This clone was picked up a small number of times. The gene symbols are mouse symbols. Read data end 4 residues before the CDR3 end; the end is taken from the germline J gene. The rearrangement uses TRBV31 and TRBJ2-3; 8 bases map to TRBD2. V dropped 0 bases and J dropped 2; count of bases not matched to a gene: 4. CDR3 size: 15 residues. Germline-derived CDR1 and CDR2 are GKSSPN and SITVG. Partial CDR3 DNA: TGTGCCTGGAGTCTTGGGACTGGACCTGCAGAA. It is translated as CAWSLGTGPAE. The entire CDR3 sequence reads CAWSLGTGPAETLYF. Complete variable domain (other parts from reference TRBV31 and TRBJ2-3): AQTIHQWPVAEIKAVGSPLSLGCTIKGKSSPNLYWYWQATGGTLQQLFYSITVGQVESVVQLNLSASRPKDDQFILSTEKLLLSHSGFYLCAWSLGTGPAETLYFGSGTRLTVL.

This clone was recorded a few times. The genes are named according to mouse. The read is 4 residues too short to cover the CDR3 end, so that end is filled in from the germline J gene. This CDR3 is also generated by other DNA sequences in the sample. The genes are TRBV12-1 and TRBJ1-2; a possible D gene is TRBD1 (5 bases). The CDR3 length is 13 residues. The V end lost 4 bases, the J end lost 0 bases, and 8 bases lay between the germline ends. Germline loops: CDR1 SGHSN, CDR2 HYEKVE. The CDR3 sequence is CASSTTANSDYTF. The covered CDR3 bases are TGTGCCAGCTCAACGACAGCAAACTCC.

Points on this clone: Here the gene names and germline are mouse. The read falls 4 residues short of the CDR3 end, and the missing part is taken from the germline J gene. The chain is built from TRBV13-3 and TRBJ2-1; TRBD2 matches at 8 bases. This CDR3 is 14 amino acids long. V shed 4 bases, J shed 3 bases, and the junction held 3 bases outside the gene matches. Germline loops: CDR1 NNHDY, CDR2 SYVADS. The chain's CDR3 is CASSLGGLYAEQFF. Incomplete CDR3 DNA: TGTGCCAGCAGTCTGGGGGGTCTCTATGCT.